This T cell receptor (beta chain) appears in the sequencing data of a study of T cell repertoires in cytomegalovirus infection. Looking at the study overall: Public signatures in TCR beta pointed to CMV infection and matching HLA type. Overall study results and limits: It was HLA-C-restricted CMV-specific TCR beta clonotypes that dominated the response ex vivo.

TCRdb reanalysed the reads using MiXCR and keeps one entry per CDR3 protein. This sample carries fewer than 300,000 distinct CDR3 sequences, about 25% of them seen once, and the ten largest clones take approximately 15%. This clonotype was observed a handful of times. Its antigen is as yet unknown. The receptor was derived from a human donor in good health (CMV status not recorded). Some clones in this sample may be carry-over from other donors' samples. The sequencing sample was made of PBMCs.

CDR3 nucleotide sequence: TGCAGTGCCCGGGGAGTCAGCTCCTACAATGAGCAGTTCTTC. It translates to CSARGVSSYNEQFF. The rearrangement uses TRBV20-1 and TRBJ2-1; D might be TRBD2 (5 bases). The CDR3 extends over 14 amino acids. Trimming took off 6 bases at V and 0 bases at J, with 12 bases between the two ends. The germline V gene encodes CDR1 DFQATT and CDR2 SNEGSKA (reference sequence).